This T cell receptor (beta chain) comes out of a study of CD8+ T cells in alopecia areata. Study-wide background: A regimen of oral tofacitinib, 5 to 10 mg twice daily, was given to treated patients. Tofacitinib ran for 6 to 18 months before 6 months off drug.

RNA extraction and reverse transcription yielded cDNA as sequencing template. The protocol was immunoSEQ multiplex PCR, while the TCRdb copy is restricted to in-frame clones and leaves out a portion. The sample holds roughly 150,000 clones; around 50% are singletons and the top ten take roughly 6.7%. This clone was detected only a few times. Antigen: not known. Study-wide points: Scalp data also include sequences from resident alphabeta T cells of normal skin.

PBMCs yielded sorted CD4+ and CD8+ T cells. Germline V gene sequence: CDR1 SQVTM, CDR2 ANQGSEA. V shed 7 bases, J shed 0 bases, and the junction held 3 bases outside the gene matches. This CDR3 has 13 residues. This TCR derives from a human donor with alopecia areata. Sample: CD4+ T cells sorted from blood, taken at week 0. The rearrangement uses TRBV29-1 and TRBJ1-2; 9 nucleotides align to TRBD1. The CDR3 loop reads CSARDRANYGYTF. In DNA form, the CDR3 reads TGCAGCGCCCGGGACAGGGCTAACTATGGCTACACCTTC. Full variable domain (outside the CDR3, taken from reference TRBV29-1 and TRBJ1-2): SAVISQKPSRDICQRGTSLTIQCQVDSQVTMMFWYRQQPGQSLTLIATANQGSEATYESGFVIDKFPISRPNLTFSTLTVSNMSPEDSSIYLCSARDRANYGYTFGSGTRLTVV.